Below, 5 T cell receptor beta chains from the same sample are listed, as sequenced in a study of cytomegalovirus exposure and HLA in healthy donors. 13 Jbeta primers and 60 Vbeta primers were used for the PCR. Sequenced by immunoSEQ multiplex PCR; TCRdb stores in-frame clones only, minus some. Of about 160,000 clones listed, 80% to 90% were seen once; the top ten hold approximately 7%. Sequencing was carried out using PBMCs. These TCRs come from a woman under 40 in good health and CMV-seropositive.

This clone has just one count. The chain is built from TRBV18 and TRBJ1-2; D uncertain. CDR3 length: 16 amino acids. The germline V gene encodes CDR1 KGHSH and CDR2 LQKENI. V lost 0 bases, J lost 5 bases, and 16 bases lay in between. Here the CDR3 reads CASSPPRGREVYGYTF. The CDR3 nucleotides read TGTGCCAGCTCACCACCGCGAGGGAGGGAAGTATATGGCTACACCTTC. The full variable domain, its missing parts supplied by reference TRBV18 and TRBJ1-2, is NAGVMQNPRHLVRRRGQEARLRCSPMKGHSHVYWYRQLPEEGLKFMVYLQKENIIDESGMPKERFSAEFPKEGPSILRIQQVVRGDSAAYFCASSPPRGREVYGYTFGSGTRLTVV.

The CDR3 sequence: CSVVAGVAANYGYTF. The CDR3 nucleotides read TGCAGCGTTGTGGCAGGGGTGGCGGCTAACTATGGCTACACCTTC. The chain recombines TRBV29-1 with TRBJ1-2; TRBD1 might be the D (6 bases). Germline lookup yields CDR1 SQVTM and CDR2 ANQGSEA. V dropped 4 bases and J dropped 0 bases, with 15 bases sitting between them. CDR3 length: 15 amino acids.

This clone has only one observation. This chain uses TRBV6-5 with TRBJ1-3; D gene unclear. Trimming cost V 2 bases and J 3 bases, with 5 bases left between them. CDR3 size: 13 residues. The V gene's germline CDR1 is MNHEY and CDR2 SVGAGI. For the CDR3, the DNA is TGTGCCAGCAGTTACCTAAGTGGAAACACCATATATTTT. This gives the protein CASSYLSGNTIYF.

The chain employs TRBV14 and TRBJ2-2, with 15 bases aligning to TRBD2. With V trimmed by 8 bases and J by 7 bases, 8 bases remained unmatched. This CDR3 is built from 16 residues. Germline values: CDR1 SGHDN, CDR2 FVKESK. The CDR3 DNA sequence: TGTGCCAGCCGACGGACTAGCGGGGGGGCCGACGGGGAGCTGTTTTTT. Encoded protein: CASRRTSGGADGELFF.

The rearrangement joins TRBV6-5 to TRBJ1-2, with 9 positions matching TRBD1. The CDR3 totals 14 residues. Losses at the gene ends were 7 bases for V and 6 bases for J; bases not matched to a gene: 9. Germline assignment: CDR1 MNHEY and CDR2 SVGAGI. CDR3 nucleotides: TGTGCCAGCACTTCCCGGGACAGGGTCAATGGCTACACCTTC. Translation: CASTSRDRVNGYTF.